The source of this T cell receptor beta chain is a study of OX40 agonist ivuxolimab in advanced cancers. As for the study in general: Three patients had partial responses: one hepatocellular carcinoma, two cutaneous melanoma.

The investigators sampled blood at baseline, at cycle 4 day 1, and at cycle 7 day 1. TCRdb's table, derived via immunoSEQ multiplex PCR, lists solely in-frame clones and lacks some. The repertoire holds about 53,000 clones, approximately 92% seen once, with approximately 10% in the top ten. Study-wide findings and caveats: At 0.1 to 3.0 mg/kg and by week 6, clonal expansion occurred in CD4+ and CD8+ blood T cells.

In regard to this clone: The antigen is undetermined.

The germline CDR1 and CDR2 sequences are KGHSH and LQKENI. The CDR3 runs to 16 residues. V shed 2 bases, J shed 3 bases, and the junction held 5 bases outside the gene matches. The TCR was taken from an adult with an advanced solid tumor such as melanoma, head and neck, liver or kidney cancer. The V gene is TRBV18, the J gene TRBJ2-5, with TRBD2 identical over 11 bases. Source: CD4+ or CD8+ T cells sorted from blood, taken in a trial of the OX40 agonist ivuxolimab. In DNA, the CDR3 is TGTGCCAGCTCACCAGGGGGGACTAGCGGAAAAGAGACCCAGTACTTC. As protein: CASSPGGTSGKETQYF.